Detailed here is one T cell receptor (beta chain). The antigen remains unidentified. Looked up from germline, CDR1 is SEHNR and CDR2 is FQNEAQ (reference sequence). The CDR3 is 12 amino acids. Trimming cost V 4 bases and J 3 bases, with 6 bases left between them. This sample stems from a study of human T cells and chemical hapten exposure. Across the whole study: Predominantly women, the patients had alopecia areata, totalis or universalis.

Study results and caveats: Significantly more large CDR3 similarity clusters arose among expanded TCRs than among controls.

The library attached unique molecular identifiers to individual cDNA molecules. A single record per CDR3 protein comes from TCRdb applying MiXCR to the RACE reads. Counted here are about 200,000 distinct CDR3 sequences, around 25% occurring once; the ten biggest clones make up 2% to 3%. Time point denoted: patch test 3, about 24 weeks after DPC sensitization. Documented treatment: therapeutic diphenylcyclopropenone sensitization with weekly scalp DPC. This chain connects TRBV7-9 to TRBJ1-2; D ambiguous. The sample here was whole blood, taken in connection with sensitization to the hapten diphenylcyclopropenone (DPC). This sequence originates from a middle-aged woman with alopecia areata. Some clones in this sample may be carry-over from other donors' samples. The CDR3 reads CASSSGYYGYTF. The CDR3 coding sequence is TGTGCCAGCAGCTCAGGATACTATGGCTACACCTTC.